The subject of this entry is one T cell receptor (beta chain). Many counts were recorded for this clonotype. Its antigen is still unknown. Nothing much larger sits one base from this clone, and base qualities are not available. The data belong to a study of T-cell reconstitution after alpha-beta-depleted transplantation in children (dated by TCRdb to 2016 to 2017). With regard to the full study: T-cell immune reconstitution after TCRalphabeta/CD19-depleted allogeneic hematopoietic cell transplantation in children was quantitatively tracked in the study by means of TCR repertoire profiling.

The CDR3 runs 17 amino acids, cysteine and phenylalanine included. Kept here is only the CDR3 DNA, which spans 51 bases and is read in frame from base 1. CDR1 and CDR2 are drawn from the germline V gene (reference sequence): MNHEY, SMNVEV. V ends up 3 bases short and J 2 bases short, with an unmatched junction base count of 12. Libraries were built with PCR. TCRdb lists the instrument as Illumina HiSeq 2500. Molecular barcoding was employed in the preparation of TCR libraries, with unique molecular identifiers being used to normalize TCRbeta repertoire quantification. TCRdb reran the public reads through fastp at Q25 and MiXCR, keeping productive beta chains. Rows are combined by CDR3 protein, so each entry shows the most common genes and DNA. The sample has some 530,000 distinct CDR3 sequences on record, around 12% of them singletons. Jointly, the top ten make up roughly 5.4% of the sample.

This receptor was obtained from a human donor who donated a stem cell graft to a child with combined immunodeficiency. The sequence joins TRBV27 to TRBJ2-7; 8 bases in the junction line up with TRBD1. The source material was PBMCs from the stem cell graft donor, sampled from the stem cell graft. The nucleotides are TGTGCCAGCAGTTTGACCTGGGCCACAGGGGGAGCCTACGAGCAGTACTTC. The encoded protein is CASSLTWATGGAYEQYF.